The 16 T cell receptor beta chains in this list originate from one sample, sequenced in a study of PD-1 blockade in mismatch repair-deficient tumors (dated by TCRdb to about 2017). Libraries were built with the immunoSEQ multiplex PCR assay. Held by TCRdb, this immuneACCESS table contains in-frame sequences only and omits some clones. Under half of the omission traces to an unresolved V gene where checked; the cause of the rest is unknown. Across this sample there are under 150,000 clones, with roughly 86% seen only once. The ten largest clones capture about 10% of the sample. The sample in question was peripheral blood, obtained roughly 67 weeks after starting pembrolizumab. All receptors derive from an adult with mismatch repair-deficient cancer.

CDR3 coding DNA: TGCAGCGTTGTCTCGGACAGCTTCTTATGGTATGGCTACACCTTC. It yields the protein CSVVSDSFLWYGYTF. This chain connects TRBV29-1 to TRBJ1-2, with a weak D call TRBD1 (6 bases). CDR1 SQVTM and CDR2 ANQGSEA come from the germline V gene. Trimming removed 4 bases at V and 5 bases at J, with 20 bases between. The CDR3 runs to 15 residues.

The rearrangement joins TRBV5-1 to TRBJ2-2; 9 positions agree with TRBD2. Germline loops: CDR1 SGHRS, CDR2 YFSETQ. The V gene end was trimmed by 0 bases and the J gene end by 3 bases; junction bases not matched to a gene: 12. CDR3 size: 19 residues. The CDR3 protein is CASSLGRDLAGVDTGELFF. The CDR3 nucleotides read TGCGCCAGCAGCTTGGGTCGGGACTTAGCGGGAGTTGACACCGGGGAGCTGTTTTTT.

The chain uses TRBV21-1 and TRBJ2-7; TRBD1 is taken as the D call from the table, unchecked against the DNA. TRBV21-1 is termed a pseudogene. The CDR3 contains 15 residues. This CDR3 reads CASSIWTGDSYEQYF. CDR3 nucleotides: TGTGCCAGCAGCATATGGACAGGGGACTCCTACGAGCAGTACTTC.

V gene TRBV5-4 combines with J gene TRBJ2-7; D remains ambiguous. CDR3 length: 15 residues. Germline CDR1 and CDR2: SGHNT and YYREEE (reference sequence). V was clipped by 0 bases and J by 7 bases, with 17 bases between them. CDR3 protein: CASSLGQRNDVEQYF. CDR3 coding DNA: TGTGCCAGCAGCTTGGGGCAGCGAAACGATGTAGAGCAGTACTTC.

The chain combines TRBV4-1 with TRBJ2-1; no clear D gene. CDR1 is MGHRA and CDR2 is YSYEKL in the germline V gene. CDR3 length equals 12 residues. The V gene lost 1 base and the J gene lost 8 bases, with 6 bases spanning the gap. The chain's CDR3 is CASSQVIDEQFF. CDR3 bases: TGCGCCAGCAGCCAAGTAATCGATGAGCAGTTCTTC.

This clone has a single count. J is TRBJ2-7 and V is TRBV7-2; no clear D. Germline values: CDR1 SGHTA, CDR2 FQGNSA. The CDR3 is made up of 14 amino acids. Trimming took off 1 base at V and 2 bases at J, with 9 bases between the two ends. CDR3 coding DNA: TGTGCCAGCAGCTTAGACAGCCGAACCTACGAGCAGTACTTC. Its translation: CASSLDSRTYEQYF.

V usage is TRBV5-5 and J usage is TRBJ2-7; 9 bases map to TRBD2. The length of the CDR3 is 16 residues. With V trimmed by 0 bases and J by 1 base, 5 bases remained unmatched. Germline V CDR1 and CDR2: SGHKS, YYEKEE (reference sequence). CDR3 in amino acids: CASSLARLAGSYEQYF. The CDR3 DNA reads TGTGCCAGCAGCTTGGCCAGGCTAGCGGGATCCTACGAGCAGTACTTC.

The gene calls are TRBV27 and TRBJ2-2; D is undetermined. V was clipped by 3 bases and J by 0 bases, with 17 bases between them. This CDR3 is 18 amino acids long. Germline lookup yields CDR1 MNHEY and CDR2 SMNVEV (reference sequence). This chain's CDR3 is CASSLSVRLVPNTGELFF. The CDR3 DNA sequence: TGTGCCAGCAGTTTGAGCGTCCGCCTCGTCCCGAACACCGGGGAGCTGTTTTTT.

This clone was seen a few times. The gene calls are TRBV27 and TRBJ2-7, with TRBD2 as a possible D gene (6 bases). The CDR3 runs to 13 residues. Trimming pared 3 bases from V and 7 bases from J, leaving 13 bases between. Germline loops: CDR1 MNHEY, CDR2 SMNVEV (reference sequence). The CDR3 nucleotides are TGTGCCAGCAGTTTGATGCGCGCGGGGGAGCAGTACTTC. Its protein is CASSLMRAGEQYF.

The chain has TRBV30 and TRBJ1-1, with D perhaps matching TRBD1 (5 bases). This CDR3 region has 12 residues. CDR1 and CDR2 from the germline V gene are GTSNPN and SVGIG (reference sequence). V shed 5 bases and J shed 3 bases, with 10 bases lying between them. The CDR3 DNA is TGTGCCTGGGGAGGGGACTACACTGAAGCTTTCTTT. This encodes CAWGGDYTEAFF.

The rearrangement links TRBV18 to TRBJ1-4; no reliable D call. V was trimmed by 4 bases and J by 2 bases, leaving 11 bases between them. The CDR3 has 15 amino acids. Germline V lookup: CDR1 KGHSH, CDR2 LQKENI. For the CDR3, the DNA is TGTGCCAGCTCACGGGCGAGAGGGACTAATGAAAAACTGTTTTTT. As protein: CASSRARGTNEKLFF. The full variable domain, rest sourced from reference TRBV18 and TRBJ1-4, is NAGVMQNPRHLVRRRGQEARLRCSPMKGHSHVYWYRQLPEEGLKFMVYLQKENIIDESGMPKERFSAEFPKEGPSILRIQQVVRGDSAAYFCASSRARGTNEKLFFGSGTQLSVL.

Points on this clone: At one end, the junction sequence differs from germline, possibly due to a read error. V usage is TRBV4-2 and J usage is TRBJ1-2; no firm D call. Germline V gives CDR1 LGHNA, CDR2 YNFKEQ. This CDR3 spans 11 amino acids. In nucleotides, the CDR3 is TGTGCCAGCAGCCAAGGTGCAGGAAGTTTCTTC. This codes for CASSQGAGSFF.

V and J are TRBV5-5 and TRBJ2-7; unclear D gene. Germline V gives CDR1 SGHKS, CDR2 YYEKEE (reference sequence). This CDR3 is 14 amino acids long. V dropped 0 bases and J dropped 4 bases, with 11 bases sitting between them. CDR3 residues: CASSLGGPPYEQYF. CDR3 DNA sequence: TGTGCCAGCAGCTTGGGCGGACCACCTTACGAGCAGTACTTC.

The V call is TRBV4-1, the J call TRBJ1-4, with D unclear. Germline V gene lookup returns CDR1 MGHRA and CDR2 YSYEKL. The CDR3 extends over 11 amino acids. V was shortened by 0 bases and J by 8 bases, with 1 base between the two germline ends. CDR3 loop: CASSQEEKLFF. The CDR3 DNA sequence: TGCGCCAGCAGCCAAGAGGAAAAACTGTTTTTT.

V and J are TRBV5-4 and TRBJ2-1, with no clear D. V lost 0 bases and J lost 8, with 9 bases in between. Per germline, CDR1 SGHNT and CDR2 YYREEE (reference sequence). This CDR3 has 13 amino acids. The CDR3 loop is CASSLVSSDEQFF. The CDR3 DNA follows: TGTGCCAGCAGCTTGGTTTCAAGTGATGAGCAGTTCTTC.

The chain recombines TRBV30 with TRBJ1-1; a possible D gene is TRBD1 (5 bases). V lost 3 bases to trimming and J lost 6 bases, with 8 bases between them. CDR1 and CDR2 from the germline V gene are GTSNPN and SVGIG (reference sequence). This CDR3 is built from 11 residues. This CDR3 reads CAWSEQAEAFF. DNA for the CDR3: TGTGCCTGGAGCGAACAGGCTGAAGCTTTCTTT.